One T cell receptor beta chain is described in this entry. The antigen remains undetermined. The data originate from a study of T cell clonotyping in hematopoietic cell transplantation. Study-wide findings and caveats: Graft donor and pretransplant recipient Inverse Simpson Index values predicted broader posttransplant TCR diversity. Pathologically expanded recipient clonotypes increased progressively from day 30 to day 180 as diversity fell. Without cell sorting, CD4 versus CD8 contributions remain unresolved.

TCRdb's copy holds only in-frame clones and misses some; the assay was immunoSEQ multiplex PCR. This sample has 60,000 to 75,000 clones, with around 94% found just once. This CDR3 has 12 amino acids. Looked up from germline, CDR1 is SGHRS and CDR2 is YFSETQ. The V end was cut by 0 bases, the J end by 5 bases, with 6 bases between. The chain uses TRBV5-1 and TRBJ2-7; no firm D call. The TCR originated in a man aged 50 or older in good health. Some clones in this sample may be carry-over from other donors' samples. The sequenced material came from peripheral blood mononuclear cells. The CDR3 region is CASSLGSHEQYF. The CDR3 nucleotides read TGCGCCAGCAGCTTGGGGTCACACGAGCAGTACTTC. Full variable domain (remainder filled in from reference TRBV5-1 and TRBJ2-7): KAGVTQTPRYLIKTRGQQVTLSCSPISGHRSVSWYQQTPGQGLQFLFEYFSETQRNKGNFPGRFSGRQFSNSRSEMNVSTLELGDSALYLCASSLGSHEQYFGPGTRLTVT.